This T cell receptor (beta chain) was recovered during a study of T cell responses to AZD1222 COVID-19 vaccine. With respect to this clone: Its antigen is unidentified.

Study conclusions and caveats: Spike regions recognized by vaccine-associated CD4 TCRs spanned the protein, led by 160-218 and 743-854. Sampling that yielded the repertoires occurred only after the peak T cell response. Clonal diversity was possibly underestimated, and the donors were mostly white British, with more females.

V was pared by 7 bases and J by 7 bases, with 20 bases between. This CDR3 spans 14 amino acids. Germline CDR1 is SQVTM and CDR2 is ANQGSEA. The method was immunoSEQ multiplex PCR; TCRdb's version includes in-frame clones alone and lacks a portion of them. The sample includes 110,000 or so clones, 87% seen only once; the top ten take approximately 5.5%. The specimen was peripheral blood, collected on day 0 of AZD1222 vaccination. J is TRBJ1-5 and V is TRBV29-1; D unresolved. The clonotype comes from an adult in good health. The CDR3 loop is CSARTRELGQPQHF. The CDR3 coding sequence is TGCAGCGCCCGGACCCGTGAATTGGGACAGCCCCAGCATTTT.